This T cell receptor (beta chain) emerged from a study of T cell repertoires in cytomegalovirus infection. A word on this clonotype: The antigen is unknown.

TCRdb recomputed calls from the reads with MiXCR, one row per CDR3 protein. The sample has approximately 470,000 distinct CDR3 sequences; roughly 46% are singletons. The TCR originated in a human donor in good health (CMV status not recorded). Some clones in this sample may be carry-over from other donors' samples. This specimen was cultured PBMCs, taken from culture after CMV antigen stimulation.

This chain's CDR3 is CASSLVFDTQYF. In nucleotides, the CDR3 is TGTGCCAGCAGCTTAGTCTTCGATACGCAGTATTTT. The chain carries TRBV11-2 and TRBJ2-3; D is unclear. CDR1 SGHAT and CDR2 FQNNGV come from the germline V gene. V dropped 1 base and J dropped 6 bases, with 5 bases sitting between them. The CDR3 covers 12 residues.